This T cell receptor beta chain was captured by sequencing in a study of vaccination effects on CD4 cells after COVID-19. Study-wide points: In the late period after vaccination, infection- and vaccine-induced clones contracted markedly.

Points on this clone: Its matching antigen is unknown.

Sequencing used immunoSEQ multiplex PCR; TCRdb keeps in-frame clones, though not all of them. The sample has about 37,000 clones, around 78% seen once. Before sequencing, viral peptide pools were used by the ViraFEST assay to expand antigen-specific CD4+ T cells. A roughly 10-day culture period preceded the isolation of CD4+ T cells. The person had a PCR-confirmed SARS-CoV-2 infection during March to December 2020. PBMC cultures contained two million cells per well, 10 IU/ml IL-2 and around 9.4 ug/ml peptides. Cultures got half-medium changes with IL-2 on days 3 and 7. Trimming shortened V by 4 bases and J by 1 base, and 11 bases separated the two germline ends. This CDR3 contains 14 residues. Germline CDR1 SGHNT, CDR2 YYREEE (reference sequence).

This specimen was CD4+ T cells from PBMCs cultured with a peptide pool, taken before COVID-19 vaccination. The rearrangement links TRBV5-4 to TRBJ2-5; possibly TRBD1 for D (6 bases). The source of this sequence is a human donor who had a prior SARS-CoV-2 infection. CDR3 coding DNA: TGTGCCAGCAGCACCGGACAGACCCAAGAGACCCAGTACTTC. This codes for CASSTGQTQETQYF.